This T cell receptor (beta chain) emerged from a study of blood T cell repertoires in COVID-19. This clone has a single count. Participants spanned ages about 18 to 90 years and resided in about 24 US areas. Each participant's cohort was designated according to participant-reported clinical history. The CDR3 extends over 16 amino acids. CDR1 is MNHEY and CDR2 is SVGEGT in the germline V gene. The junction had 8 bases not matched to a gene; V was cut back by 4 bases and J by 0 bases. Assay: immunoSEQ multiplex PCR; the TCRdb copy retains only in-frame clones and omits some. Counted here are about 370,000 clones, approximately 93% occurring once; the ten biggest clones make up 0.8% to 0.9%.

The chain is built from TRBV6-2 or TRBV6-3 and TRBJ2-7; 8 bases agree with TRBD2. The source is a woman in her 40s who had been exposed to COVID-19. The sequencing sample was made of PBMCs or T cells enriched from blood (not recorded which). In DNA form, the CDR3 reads TGTGCCAGCAGTTCCCAGCGGGAGCTTATCTCCTACGAGCAGTACTTC. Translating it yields CASSSQRELISYEQYF.